One and the same sample provided the 30 T cell receptor beta chains below, sequenced in a study of blood T cell repertoires in COVID-19. Profiling relied on immunoSEQ multiplex PCR, and the TCRdb table lists in-frame clones only, not all of them. The sample has roughly 80,000 clones; around 77% are singletons. Input material: peripheral blood. The receptors stem from a human donor in a cohort sampled during active COVID-19.

The chain combines TRBV5-4 with TRBJ1-1; perhaps TRBD1 as D (5 bases). The CDR3 extends over 15 amino acids. V lost 0 bases, J lost 1 base, and 10 bases lay in between. Germline loops: CDR1 SGHNT, CDR2 YYREEE (reference sequence). The CDR3: CASSLEGVRNTEAFF. Written as DNA, the CDR3 is TGTGCCAGCAGCTTGGAAGGGGTAAGGAACACTGAAGCTTTCTTT.

CDR3 residues: CASFDRGLTEAFF. DNA for the CDR3: TGTGCCAGTTTTGACAGGGGGCTCACTGAAGCTTTCTTT. The chain employs TRBV6-6 and TRBJ1-1, with TRBD1 matching over 10 bases. From germline, CDR1 is MNHNY and CDR2 SVGAGI (reference sequence). J was trimmed by 4 bases and V by 9 bases; bases with no gene match: 5. The CDR3 runs to 13 residues.

V gene TRBV2 combines with J gene TRBJ1-1; 12 nucleotides line up with TRBD1. The CDR3 extends over 13 amino acids. Germline V gene lookup returns CDR1 SNHLY and CDR2 FYNNEI. With 6 bases clipped from V and 11 bases from J, the junction kept 7 bases outside the gene matches. The CDR3 DNA is TGTGCCAGCAGGATCGGGACAGGGGGCGACGCTTTCTTT. This sequence encodes CASRIGTGGDAFF. Together with reference TRBV2 and TRBJ1-1, the CDR3 gives the full variable domain: EPEVTQTPSHQVTQMGQEVILRCVPISNHLYFYWYRQILGQKVEFLVSFYNNEISEKSEIFDDQFSVERPDGSNFTLKIRSTKLEDSAMYFCASRIGTGGDAFFGQGTRLTVV.

V usage is TRBV5-1 and J usage is TRBJ2-1; TRBD2 matches 12 bases. This CDR3 region has 16 residues. After removal of 4 bases from V and 2 bases from J, the junction contained 4 bases not matched to a gene. The germline gives CDR1 SGHRS, CDR2 YFSETQ. This chain's CDR3 is CASSASSGGAYNEQFF. CDR3 DNA sequence: TGCGCCAGCAGCGCCTCTAGCGGGGGGGCCTACAATGAGCAGTTCTTC.

This chain uses TRBV19 with TRBJ1-2; TRBD1 matches 9 bases. CDR3 length equals 15 residues. The trim removed 5 bases at V and 5 bases at J, leaving 9 bases unmatched. In germline, CDR1 is LNHDA, CDR2 SQIVND (reference sequence). CDR3 nucleotides: TGTGCCAGTAGTCCTGGGACAGGGCGTAGGTATGGCTACACCTTC. As protein: CASSPGTGRRYGYTF.

This rearrangement joins TRBV9 to TRBJ2-7, with TRBD2 identical over 14 bases. The J segment lost 5 bases and the V segment lost 4 bases, leaving 8 bases of the junction unmatched. This CDR3 spans 16 amino acids. Germline CDR1 SGDLS, CDR2 YYNGEE. CDR3 residues: CASSPGTSGGLNEQYF. The CDR3 DNA sequence: TGTGCCAGCAGCCCGGGGACTAGCGGGGGTCTTAACGAGCAGTACTTC.

The gene calls are TRBV11-3 and TRBJ2-7; 7 bases are shared with TRBD1. This CDR3 is built from 16 residues. With 2 bases clipped from V and 1 base from J, the junction kept 8 bases outside the gene matches. Germline V gene sequence: CDR1 SGHNT, CDR2 YENEEA. The CDR3 is CASSLSPSTGSYEQYF. The DNA for the CDR3 is TGTGCCAGCAGCTTAAGCCCCTCGACAGGGTCCTACGAGCAGTACTTC. Supplemented by reference TRBV11-3 and TRBJ2-7, the full variable domain reads EAGVVQSPRYKIIEKKQPVAFWCNPISGHNTLYWYLQNLGQGPELLIRYENEEAVDDSQLPKDRFSAERLKGVDSTLKIQPAELGDSAVYLCASSLSPSTGSYEQYFGPGTRLTVT.

V usage is TRBV5-6 and J usage is TRBJ1-5, with unresolved D. CDR1 is SGHDT and CDR2 is YYEEEE in the germline V gene. This CDR3 region has 16 residues. V shed 3 bases and J shed 2 bases, with 15 bases lying between them. CDR3: CASSSRTALGNQPQHF. CDR3 nucleotides: TGTGCCAGCAGCTCGAGGACTGCTTTAGGCAATCAGCCCCAGCATTTT.

J is TRBJ1-2 and V is TRBV4-3; 7 nucleotides match TRBD1. Losses at the gene ends were 7 bases for V and 1 base for J; bases not matched to a gene: 6. In germline, CDR1 is LGHNA, CDR2 YSLEER. The CDR3 runs 14 residues. The DNA of the CDR3 is TGCGCCAGCAAACCGGGACAGCTTAACTATGGCTACACCTTC. Translated, it gives CASKPGQLNYGYTF.

The J gene is TRBJ2-5, the V gene TRBV7-9; TRBD2 agrees at 8 bases. V lost 4 bases to trimming and J lost 4 bases; unmatched junction nucleotides: 8. From germline, CDR1 is SEHNR and CDR2 FQNEAQ (reference sequence). This CDR3 has 15 residues. The DNA for the CDR3 is TGTGCCAGCAGCTCTACCGCGGGGGGACCAGAGACCCAGTACTTC. Translating it yields CASSSTAGGPETQYF.

The table lists this clone with a count of one. V and J are TRBV2 and TRBJ2-5; D not resolved. Germline V gene sequence: CDR1 SNHLY, CDR2 FYNNEI. The ends were cut back, 4 bases at V and 4 bases at J, with 19 bases in the middle. This CDR3 contains 16 residues. The CDR3 loop is CASSATGTGRRETQYF. DNA of the CDR3: TGTGCCAGCAGTGCAACCGGAACGGGTAGGCGAGAGACCCAGTACTTC.

The chain combines TRBV11-3 with TRBJ1-1; maybe TRBD1 (5 bases). This CDR3 is built from 17 residues. Germline V gene data show CDR1 as SGHNT and CDR2 as YENEEA. V was cut by 5 bases and J by 3 bases, with 22 bases left in between. The CDR3 reads CASSPFVDTEVDTEAFF. DNA of the CDR3: TGTGCCAGCAGCCCCTTTGTGGACACCGAGGTTGACACTGAAGCTTTCTTT.

This clone occurred once. This chain links TRBV5-5 with TRBJ1-3; D ambiguous. The CDR3 is 16 residues long. The V end lost 0 bases, the J end lost 0 bases, and 10 bases lay between the germline ends. Germline lookup yields CDR1 SGHKS and CDR2 YYEKEE (reference sequence). The CDR3: CASSLDGVSSGNTIYF. Here the CDR3 DNA reads TGTGCCAGCAGCTTGGACGGGGTGAGCTCTGGAAACACCATATATTTT.

This clone was seen a handful of times. Here the CDR3 DNA reads TGCGCCAGCAGCCAAGATCAGGACAGCAGGCGTAATCAGCCCCAGCATTTT. Amino acids: CASSQDQDSRRNQPQHF. This chain connects TRBV4-1 to TRBJ1-5, with a tentative D call TRBD1 (6 bases). Germline-derived CDR1 and CDR2 are MGHRA and YSYEKL. The CDR3 spans 17 residues. V shed 0 bases and J shed 4 bases, with 16 bases lying between them.

The chain uses TRBV5-4 and TRBJ1-6; TRBD1 might be the D (6 bases). The V end was cut by 7 bases, the J end by 7 bases, with 21 bases between. Germline V gene lookup returns CDR1 SGHNT and CDR2 YYREEE (reference sequence). CDR3 size: 16 residues. The CDR3 spells CASSQRGGTLNSPLHF. CDR3 DNA sequence: TGTGCCAGCTCCCAAAGGGGGGGGACCCTGAATTCACCCCTCCACTTT.

The genes are TRBV28 and TRBJ1-5; no definite D call. Per germline, CDR1 MDHEN and CDR2 SYDVKM. The CDR3 totals 14 residues. Deletions cut 2 bases from V and 0 bases from J, with 5 bases between. CDR3 protein: CASSLGSSNQPQHF. For the CDR3, the DNA is TGTGCCAGCAGTTTAGGGAGTAGCAATCAGCCCCAGCATTTT. Full variable domain (missing parts from reference TRBV28 and TRBJ1-5): DVKVTQSSRYLVKRTGEKVFLECVQDMDHENMFWYRQDPGLGLRLIYFSYDVKMKEKGDIPEGYSVSREKKERFSLILESASTNQTSMYLCASSLGSSNQPQHFGDGTRLSIL.

The V gene is TRBV30, the J gene TRBJ1-5, with 10 bases identical to TRBD1. Germline CDR1 is GTSNPN and CDR2 is SVGIG (reference sequence). J gave up 5 bases and V 2 bases, and 3 bases lay outside the gene matches. The length of the CDR3 is 14 residues. The CDR3 sequence is CAWSPGQGYQPQHF. The CDR3 nucleotides read TGTGCCTGGAGTCCGGGACAGGGGTATCAGCCCCAGCATTTT.

The CDR3 spells CASSDRATSEKLFF. The CDR3 DNA sequence: TGTGCCAGTAGTGACAGGGCCACGAGTGAAAAACTGTTTTTT. This chain joins TRBV19 and TRBJ1-4; 7 nucleotides line up with TRBD1. V dropped 5 bases and J dropped 7; count of bases not matched to a gene: 7. Germline V gene data show CDR1 as LNHDA and CDR2 as SQIVND (reference sequence). This CDR3 spans 14 amino acids. The variable domain in full, with the rest retrieved from reference TRBV19 and TRBJ1-4, is DGGITQSPKYLFRKEGQNVTLSCEQNLNHDAMYWYRQDPGQGLRLIYYSQIVNDFQKGDIAEGYSVSREKKESFPLTVTSAQKNPTAFYLCASSDRATSEKLFFGSGTQLSVL.

The chain is built from TRBV29-1 and TRBJ2-3, with unresolved D. Trimming shortened V by 3 bases and J by 2 bases, and 9 bases separated the two germline ends. This CDR3 region has 13 residues. Germline V gene data show CDR1 as SQVTM and CDR2 as ANQGSEA. CDR3 sequence: CSVEALATDTQYF. The CDR3 bases are TGCAGCGTTGAGGCTCTTGCCACAGATACGCAGTATTTT.

The chain uses TRBV18 and TRBJ1-2; 10 nucleotides agree with TRBD1. This CDR3 is built from 14 residues. With 4 bases clipped from V and 7 bases from J, the junction kept 6 bases outside the gene matches. CDR1 KGHSH and CDR2 LQKENI come from the germline V gene. As DNA, the CDR3 is TGTGCCAGCTCACAAGGACAGGGGGGCCTTGGCTACACCTTC. Translation gives CASSQGQGGLGYTF.

The V and J genes are TRBV3-1 (or the pseudogene TRBV3-2) and TRBJ1-5; a weak D match, TRBD1 (6 bases). The CDR3 spans 19 residues. Germline CDR1 and CDR2: LGHDT and YNNKEL (reference sequence). Trimming shortened V by 3 bases and J by 6 bases, and 27 bases separated the two germline ends. The CDR3 DNA is TGTGCCAGCAGCCATCTGGCCCCATTACAGGGAGCGCCGCGTCAGCCCCAGCATTTT. This gives the protein CASSHLAPLQGAPRQPQHF.

In this sample, this clone turned up once. The V call is TRBV6-5, the J call TRBJ2-5, with TRBD1 matching 7 bases. The CDR3 loop spans 14 amino acids. J was trimmed by 5 bases and V by 6 bases; bases with no gene match: 9. CDR1 is MNHEY, CDR2 SVGAGI, per germline. The CDR3, as DNA: TGTGCCAGCAGATCCGACAGGGTCAGCGAGACCCAGTACTTC. The encoded protein is CASRSDRVSETQYF.

The V and J genes are TRBV7-8 and TRBJ1-1; 7 bases agree with TRBD1. The CDR3 sequence is 13 residues long. CDR1 and CDR2 (germline): SGHVS, FQNEAQ. J was trimmed by 4 bases and V by 3 bases; bases with no gene match: 2. The CDR3 sequence is CASSFAGGTEAFF. DNA of the CDR3: TGTGCCAGCAGCTTCGCAGGGGGCACTGAAGCTTTCTTT.

The chain has TRBV5-6 and TRBJ2-7; 7 nucleotides match TRBD2. The CDR3 consists of 13 residues. The V and J ends lost 6 bases and 6 bases, in that order; junction bases with no gene match: 9. Germline CDR1 reads SGHDT; CDR2 reads YYEEEE. The chain's CDR3 is CASTLGGWSEQYF. The CDR3 DNA reads TGTGCCAGCACCCTGGGAGGGTGGAGCGAGCAGTACTTC.

The chain is built from TRBV5-1 and TRBJ2-1; 10 positions agree with TRBD2. Trimming at V came to 2 bases and at J to 4 bases, leaving 6 bases not matched to a gene. Germline V lookup: CDR1 SGHRS, CDR2 YFSETQ. The CDR3 contains 16 residues. The CDR3 here is CASSLGGTSVYNEQFF. The CDR3 bases are TGCGCCAGCAGCTTAGGTGGGACTAGCGTTTACAATGAGCAGTTCTTC.

The chain uses TRBV4-1 and TRBJ1-2; tentatively, D is TRBD1 (6 bases). The CDR3 spans 17 residues. Trimming shortened V by 0 bases and J by 4 bases, and 18 bases separated the two germline ends. Germline V lookup: CDR1 MGHRA, CDR2 YSYEKL. DNA of the CDR3: TGCGCCAGCAGCCAAGATATCAGGGGCAATCAATTCTATGGCTACACCTTC. The encoded protein is CASSQDIRGNQFYGYTF.

The chain uses TRBV29-1 and TRBJ1-4; a weak D match, TRBD1 (5 bases). This CDR3 comprises 13 residues. V was pared by 7 bases and J by 5 bases, with 14 bases between. CDR1 is SQVTM and CDR2 is ANQGSEA in the germline V gene. The CDR3 reads CSAEGRLNEKLFF. In DNA, the CDR3 is TGCAGCGCTGAGGGGCGATTGAATGAAAAACTGTTTTTT.

This clone was seen a few times. The DNA of the CDR3 is TGTGCCAGCAGCTTGTCGGGACAGAAGAACACTGAAGCTTTCTTT. It encodes CASSLSGQKNTEAFF. The rearrangement uses TRBV5-5 and TRBJ1-1; 7 positions match TRBD1. J was trimmed by 1 base and V by 1 base; bases with no gene match: 4. The germline gives CDR1 SGHKS, CDR2 YYEKEE (reference sequence). The CDR3 sequence is 15 residues long.

The genes are TRBV4-1 and TRBJ1-5, with D hard to call. In germline, CDR1 is MGHRA, CDR2 YSYEKL. This CDR3 region has 16 residues. The germline V and J ends were trimmed by 0 bases and 4 bases, with 13 bases remaining between them. In nucleotides, the CDR3 is TGCGCCAGCAGCCAAGAGGGCCGTGGCGGGAATCAGCCCCAGCATTTT. Translation: CASSQEGRGGNQPQHF.

The chain recombines TRBV5-1 with TRBJ2-7, with 13 bases fitting TRBD2. The CDR3 consists of 15 residues. Germline values: CDR1 SGHRS, CDR2 YFSETQ. V shed 4 bases and J 2 bases; nucleotides not matched to a gene: 3. The CDR3 loop reads CASSRTSGGPYEQYF. In DNA form, the CDR3 reads TGCGCCAGCAGCCGGACTAGCGGGGGACCCTACGAGCAGTACTTC.